This TCR beta chain was recovered during a study of cytomegalovirus exposure and HLA in healthy donors (dated by TCRdb to about 2017). As for the study more broadly: In an earlier analysis of roughly 500 of the donors, about 260 Gb of sequence data and some 100 million unique TCR beta sequences from 150 million to 200 million T cells were reported. An early release covering over 500 HLA-typed donors comprised roughly 300 gigabases of sequencing data and 65 million to 100 million unique TCR sequences. Among the 398 genotyped donors, under 90% belonged to the genetic ancestry cluster associated with self-reported Caucasian donors. The study aimed to test whether signatures of past pathogen exposure could be identified by cataloging public T cell receptors. The T cell repertoires of some 700 subjects were profiled by immunosequencing and related to cytomegalovirus serostatus. Along with the approximately 670-subject first cohort, a separate validation cohort of over a hundred different subjects was used. To predict cytomegalovirus infection status, the study combined high-throughput TCR immunosequencing, statistical association of individual TCRs with disease status, and machine learning. In a later analysis, previously published TCR beta repertoires from 550 to 700 donors were re-analyzed and high-resolution HLA genotyping was added so that TCR occurrence patterns could be studied. In the later analysis, no new phenotypic data were used to find candidate immune exposures; instead, reliance was placed on TCR beta sequences and their occurrence across donors. In an earlier analysis of 587 of the donors, high-throughput TCR beta sequencing was used to judge whether each TCR beta V gene segment behaved as functional or pseudogenic. Donor age, sex, ethnicity and CMV serostatus were compiled alongside the repertoire data. In a later genetic analysis, genome-wide SNP genotypes for about 55% of the roughly 670 donors were used, and that subset was treated as a discovery cohort. Every discovery cohort repertoire had been produced on one sequencing platform. Class I and class II HLA loci were covered by the typing at four-digit resolution. Typing coverage differed by locus: A, B, C, DRB1 and DQB1 were typed in about 629-640 donors, DQA1 in 522, DPA1 in some 600, and DPB1 in 400 to 480. Because of strong linkage in the cohort, a few DR-DQ haplotypes were treated as single units for association and clustering. On average, about 200,000 unique TCR beta nucleotide sequences were sequenced per donor among several hundred genotyped donors of the cohort, with about 19% of those sequences being non-productive. Here is what the overall study found, with its caveats: According to a later analysis, most CMV-associated TCR beta chains appeared to be HLA-restricted, and the HLA associations seemed to be driven largely by CMV exposure. The sequencing pipeline was judged likely to have produced a cluster of highly shared sequence variants as a technical artifact. Because HLA typing was missing for some donors at each locus, association tests included only the typed subset. A further reported finding was that TCR beta sequences accurately predicted the HLA-A and HLA-B alleles for most subjects in the first cohort. In an earlier analysis of around 500 of the donors, most TCR beta V segments appeared in productive rearrangements about 87% or about 30% of the time, broadly matching IMGT annotations. A later analysis found that TCR association rates varied across HLA loci, with DRB1 alleles showing the most associated TCRs and HLA-C alleles the fewest. An association between a missense DCLRE1C variant and V-gene and J-gene trimming of TCR beta chains was found in a later genetic analysis and replicated in an independent cohort. According to a later analysis, parvovirus B19, influenza, CMV and Epstein-Barr virus appeared linked to several top co-occurrence clusters. A later analysis found that HLA-associated TCR beta chains were more clonally expanded and had lower generation probabilities than equally common non-associated chains. Linkage disequilibrium might explain the correlated functional status among segregating V segments, but an unknown experimental factor could not be ruled out. Because counts were too low, 15 to 20 rarely observed V segments, including chromosome 9 orphons, were excluded from the earlier analysis of several hundred of the donors. Some IMGT-functional V segments, including TRBV6-2 and TRBV6-3, could not be distinguished by the 87-base-pair reads and were therefore excluded. CMV serostatus was the only immune exposure information available for the cohort. Three of the identified cytomegalovirus-associated TCR beta chains were confirmed in vitro to be specific for cytomegalovirus antigens. In both the original and validation cohorts, the classifier was reported to diagnose cytomegalovirus status with high specificity and sensitivity. Sequencing depth was assumed to be roughly uniform across donors in the presence/absence analyses, though that assumption may not hold. When HLA alleles, especially DR and DQ, strongly co-occurred, attributing TCR associations to individual alleles was difficult. Specific HLA alleles were associated with 15,000 to 20,000 TCR beta sequences at a false discovery rate of 0.05 in a later analysis. The study listed 150 to 200 TCR beta chains as associated with cytomegalovirus. The authors suggested that the approach could potentially be extended to other disease states and immunological phenotypes. According to a later genetic analysis, donors in an Asian-associated ancestry cluster had fewer N-insertions in productive TCRs than the approximately 630-donor mean. Across donors, most TCR sequences were observed very rarely, whereas some public TCRs were present in many individuals. In this cohort, only TCR beta chains were sequenced, and detectable features were limited by the absence of alpha or paired-chain data.

To note about this clone: This clone's antigen is unknown. Nothing much larger sits one base from this clone, and base qualities are not available.

The receptor library was made with the immunoSEQ multiplex PCR assay. For the multiplex PCR, a mixture combining 60 forward primers for TCR Vbeta segments and 13 reverse primers for TCR Jbeta segments was used. The CDR3 region of rearranged TCR beta genes was amplified from genomic DNA with a multiplex PCR assay. Amplified TCR beta libraries were sequenced as 87-base-pair reads on the Illumina HiSeq System. Regarding the original processing steps: Across the 670 or so repertoires, a later analysis counted tens of millions of unique TCR beta chains, approximately 10 million of which were shared by at least two donors. To remove PCR and sequencing errors, raw reads were error-corrected and collapsed into unique sequences using a nearest-neighbor algorithm that merged closely related sequences. Alignment of CDR3 sequences to IMGT reference sequences was used to assign V, D and J gene segments. Each retained sequence needed at least a six-nucleotide match to both a V gene segment and a J gene segment. A rearrangement was called productive if the CDR3 had no stop codons and remained in frame with V and J, and every other rearrangement was called non-productive. CDR3 was defined according to IMGT convention as the region running from the second conserved V-encoded cysteine to the conserved J-encoded phenylalanine. In an earlier analysis of more than 550 of the donors, sequences lacking an unambiguous match to a single V gene segment were excluded. An earlier analysis of several hundred of the donors called V segments functional above 56.7% productive rearrangements and segregating when the between-donor standard deviation exceeded 5%. A statistical classification framework was developed to diagnose cytomegalovirus status using the catalog of TCR beta chain sequences. A later analysis assigned V and J genes by comparing TCR nucleotide sequences with IMGT/GENE-DB human TR gene sequences. In a later analysis, CDR3 sequences and most-parsimonious VDJ recombination scenarios were assigned using the TCRdist pipeline. A later analysis defined each TCR beta chain by its CDR3 amino acid sequence plus V-gene family, and excluded reads lacking a unique V-gene family. As a way to deal with suspected cross-contamination and a sequencing artifact, a later analysis dropped 450 to 600 nucleotide sequences that were highly shared and had low generation probability. In a later analysis, a clonal expansion index was calculated for each public chain from normalized within-repertoire ranks of inferred template counts. In a later analysis, generation probabilities were computed with a VDJ recombination model fitted to out-of-frame rearrangements, and the resulting probabilities were checked against IGoR. In a later analysis, hypergeometric tests were used to score TCR-TCR, TCR-HLA and TCR-CMV co-occurrence, with a repertoire-size bias correction applied to TCR pairs. False discovery rates were estimated in a later analysis by permuting HLA or CMV assignments 20 times. In a later analysis, co-occurring TCRs were grouped using DBSCAN, and TCRdist sequence similarity was added for clustering within HLA-allele-positive subsets. Repertoires with fewer than 30,000 or more than 120,000 public chains were left out of co-occurrence clustering, as were about 5 repertoires with anomalous nucleotide sharing. TCRdb holds this immuneACCESS table with in-frame rearrangements only. Some clones are missing; in checked studies, unresolved V genes explain under half, and the rest has no known cause. V and J calls and clone size are given by that table; D and trimming were obtained from the DNA. This sample comprises some 150,000 clones, 70% to 80% of them detected only once. Around 1.5% of the sample is taken by the ten largest.

The cohort consisted of approximately 690 healthy bone marrow donors. At the time of sampling, all cohort members were nominally healthy, though unrecorded immune exposures were likely present. The donor was CMV seronegative and belonged to the group of around 400 seronegative cohort members. A peripheral blood sample was collected from each donor, and TCR beta sequencing was performed on peripheral blood mononuclear cells. The Qiagen DNeasy Blood Extraction Kit was used to extract genomic DNA from the blood cell samples. The germline V gene (reference sequence) gives CDR1 as SEHNR and CDR2 as FQNEAQ. Cut back by 5 bases and 5 bases, the V and J ends lie 22 bases apart. The CDR3 sequence holds 17 residues, the cysteine and phenylalanine included. Left in the record is the CDR3 DNA by itself, 51 bases read in frame from the first base.

This TCR came from a man between 60 and 75 years old in good health and CMV-seronegative. The sample taken for sequencing was PBMCs. This sequence uses TRBV7-9 and TRBJ2-1, and perhaps TRBD2 as D gene, on 6 matching bases. The DNA is as follows: TGTGCCAGCAGCCCTCTGTTTTTACTAGCCCTTAACAATGAGCAGTTCTTC. It codes for CASSPLFLLALNNEQFF. The CDR3, completed at both ends by the reference TRBV7-9 and TRBJ2-1 genes, gives the full variable domain DTGVSQNPRHKITKRGQNVTFRCDPISEHNRLYWYRQTLGQGPEFLTYFQNEAQLEKSRLLSDRFSAERPKGSFSTLEIQRTEQGDSAMYLCASSPLFLLALNNEQFFGPGTRLTVL.